This T cell receptor beta chain was found in a study of T cells after yellow fever vaccination. Study-level results: Among all clonotypes, a small share was observed in both CD4 and CD8 compartments. The secondary response showed a weaker magnitude and a faster peak, day 5 versus 15. Repertoires obtained by FACS sorting could include abundant clonotypes that entered as contaminants from the bulk population. Once the booster was given, most primary-vaccination clones reappeared, at about 97% for CD4 and over 85% for CD8.

V lost 6 bases and J lost 1; bases outside the gene matches: 2. CDR3 length equals 14 residues. This clonotype was observed at least ten times. Its target is unknown. TCRdb re-derived calls from the 5' RACE reads in MiXCR, one entry per CDR3 protein. The data contain approximately 69,000 distinct CDR3 sequences, about 6% of them singletons. The sample was CD4+ T cells sorted from PBMCs, taken approximately 15 days after the first yellow fever vaccination. The J gene is TRBJ2-3, the V gene TRBV12-3 or TRBV12-4; 9 bases line up with TRBD1. This TCR derives from a man aged 18 to 29 who received the YFV17D yellow fever vaccine. The CDR3 region has the DNA TGTGCCAGCAGCTGGACAGGGGGCACAGATACGCAGTATTTT. This translates into CASSWTGGTDTQYF.